This TCR beta chain is from a study of cytomegalovirus exposure and HLA in healthy donors. General study findings and limits: Later, an analysis found that TCR clusters from the first cohort tended to co-occur in the approximately 130 validation repertoires.

This clone was found once. Its antigen is not identified. The CDR3 has 16 residues. CDR1 and CDR2 from the germline V gene are GTSNPN and SVGIG (reference sequence). The trim removed 5 bases at V and 7 bases at J, leaving 16 bases unmatched. Sequencing used immunoSEQ multiplex PCR; TCRdb keeps in-frame clones, though not all of them. This table holds about 78,000 clones, about 96% found once. The receptor's source is a man aged 18 to 29 in good health and CMV-seropositive. The rearrangement uses TRBV30 and TRBJ2-1; 8 bases fit TRBD2. The sequencing sample was made of PBMCs. This CDR3 reads CAWADIRTSRLNEQFF. The CDR3 region has the DNA TGTGCCTGGGCCGACATACGGACTAGCCGGTTAAATGAGCAGTTCTTC.